The clone carrying this TCR beta chain came up a few times. Assay used: immunoSEQ multiplex PCR; TCRdb lists only in-frame clones, some missing. The sample records 300,000 to 400,000 clones, roughly 90% being singletons. Patients from Seattle were sampled longitudinally, starting during active infection. This entry comes from a study of blood T cell repertoires in COVID-19. The germline V gene encodes CDR1 WNHNN and CDR2 SYGVQD (reference sequence). The germline V and J ends were trimmed by 3 bases and 0 bases, with 9 bases remaining between them. This CDR3 is 14 amino acids long. The sequence was collected from a woman in her twenties or thirties with COVID-19, enrolled during active disease. Sequenced sample: peripheral blood. The chain combines TRBV10-1 with TRBJ2-7; TRBD1 is a possible D gene (6 bases). The CDR3 region is CASSDSDSSYEQYF. DNA of the CDR3: TGCGCCAGCAGTGATTCGGACAGCTCCTACGAGCAGTACTTC.